This TCR beta chain was sequenced during a study of blood T cell repertoires in COVID-19. Assay: immunoSEQ multiplex PCR; the TCRdb copy retains only in-frame clones and omits some. The sample carries 200,000 to 250,000 clones, around four fifths recorded once. The clonotype originates from a middle-aged man with active or convalescent COVID-19. The sequenced material came from peripheral blood.

CDR3 region: CASSFGESEAFF. The DNA for the CDR3 is TGTGCCAGCAGCTTCGGGGAGAGTGAAGCTTTCTTT. The V and J genes are TRBV11-3 and TRBJ1-1; D remains ambiguous. V was trimmed by 3 bases and J by 7 bases, leaving 9 bases between them. The length of the CDR3 is 12 residues. CDR1 and CDR2 from the germline V gene are SGHNT and YENEEA.